These T cell receptor beta chains were read from a single sample in a study of blood T cell repertoires in COVID-19. Assay: immunoSEQ multiplex PCR; the TCRdb copy retains only in-frame clones and omits some. The table includes 65,000 to 90,000 clones, roughly 90% detected once. The material sequenced was peripheral blood. The receptors derive from a woman between 45 and 60 years old with active or convalescent COVID-19. Each CDR3 is given with its conserved first and last residue. D genes are given only for firm matches. A row's size may be missing; if present it is once, few, many or a size class.

j_gene: TRBJ1-6; d_gene: -; v_gene: TRBV12-3/TRBV12-4; abundance: -; CDR3aa: CASTDRNSPLHF; CDR3nt: TGTGCCAGCACCGACAGGAATTCACCCCTCCACTTT
j_gene: TRBJ2-5; d_gene: TRBD2; v_gene: TRBV7-2; abundance: -; CDR3aa: CASSSRLAGGETQYF; CDR3nt: TGTGCCAGCAGCTCCCGACTAGCGGGGGGAGAGACCCAGTACTTC
j_gene: TRBJ2-3; d_gene: TRBD1; v_gene: TRBV6-6; abundance: -; CDR3aa: CASSYSGQGTDTQYF; CDR3nt: TGTGCCAGCAGTTACTCCGGACAGGGCACAGATACGCAGTATTTT
j_gene: TRBJ1-1; d_gene: TRBD1; v_gene: TRBV12-3/TRBV12-4; abundance: -; CDR3aa: CASSLDRTEAFF; CDR3nt: TGTGCCAGCAGTCTGGACAGGACTGAAGCTTTCTTT
j_gene: TRBJ1-2; d_gene: -; v_gene: TRBV6-5; abundance: -; CDR3aa: CASSYDKNYGYTF; CDR3nt: TGTGCCAGCAGTTACGACAAGAACTATGGCTACACCTTC
j_gene: TRBJ1-4; d_gene: TRBD1; v_gene: TRBV10-3; abundance: -; CDR3aa: CAISPGTATNEKLFF; CDR3nt: TGTGCCATCAGTCCTGGGACAGCAACTAATGAAAAACTGTTTTTT
j_gene: TRBJ2-2; d_gene: -; v_gene: TRBV24-1; abundance: -; CDR3aa: CATSKDGSGNTGELFF; CDR3nt: TGTGCCACCAGCAAGGACGGGAGCGGGAACACCGGGGAGCTGTTTTTT
j_gene: TRBJ2-5; d_gene: TRBD1; v_gene: TRBV9; abundance: -; CDR3aa: CASSASGGLGETQYF; CDR3nt: TGTGCCAGCAGCGCGTCAGGGGGCTTAGGAGAGACCCAGTACTTC
j_gene: TRBJ1-2; d_gene: TRBD1; v_gene: TRBV19; abundance: -; CDR3aa: CASSSFRDSPTYGYTF; CDR3nt: TGTGCCAGTAGTTCATTCCGGGACAGCCCTACCTATGGCTACACCTTC
j_gene: TRBJ1-1; d_gene: -; v_gene: TRBV9; abundance: -; CDR3aa: CASSVGYSNTEAFF; CDR3nt: TGTGCCAGCAGCGTAGGGTACAGTAACACTGAAGCTTTCTTT
j_gene: TRBJ2-3; d_gene: TRBD2; v_gene: TRBV6-1; abundance: once; CDR3aa: CASSALSGGAGDTQYF; CDR3nt: TGTGCCAGCAGTGCCCTTAGCGGGGGGGCGGGAGATACGCAGTATTTT
j_gene: TRBJ2-5; d_gene: -; v_gene: TRBV6-1; abundance: -; CDR3aa: CASREGGQGPQETQYF; CDR3nt: TGTGCCAGCAGGGAAGGGGGGCAGGGTCCTCAAGAGACCCAGTACTTC
j_gene: TRBJ2-7; d_gene: -; v_gene: TRBV10-3; abundance: -; CDR3aa: CAISKTSYEQYF; CDR3nt: TGTGCCATATCTAAAACCTCCTACGAGCAGTACTTC
j_gene: TRBJ1-1; d_gene: -; v_gene: TRBV10-3; abundance: -; CDR3aa: CAISERGGVGEAFF; CDR3nt: TGTGCCATCAGTGAAAGAGGGGGAGTAGGTGAAGCTTTCTTT
j_gene: TRBJ1-1; d_gene: -; v_gene: TRBV28; abundance: -; CDR3aa: CASSYDTGTTEAFF; CDR3nt: TGTGCCAGCAGTTATGACACGGGAACGACTGAAGCTTTCTTT
j_gene: TRBJ2-3; d_gene: -; v_gene: TRBV30; abundance: -; CDR3aa: CAWSLAPGIGVDTQYF; CDR3nt: TGTGCCTGGAGTTTAGCCCCCGGTATAGGAGTAGATACGCAGTATTTT
j_gene: TRBJ1-1; d_gene: -; v_gene: TRBV6-6; abundance: -; CDR3aa: CASRPGESGSEAFF; CDR3nt: TGTGCCAGCAGGCCGGGGGAATCGGGGTCTGAAGCTTTCTTT
j_gene: TRBJ1-2; d_gene: -; v_gene: TRBV21-1; abundance: -; CDR3aa: CASSTRDTRSPNYGHTF; CDR3nt: TGTGCCAGCAGCACCCGGGACACCCGCTCCCCTAACTATGGCCACACCTTC
j_gene: TRBJ2-1; d_gene: -; v_gene: TRBV7-2; abundance: -; CDR3aa: CASSQGGTEQFF; CDR3nt: TGTGCCAGCAGTCAGGGGGGCACTGAGCAGTTCTTC
j_gene: TRBJ1-3; d_gene: -; v_gene: TRBV10-3; abundance: -; CDR3aa: CAITPNSGNTIYF; CDR3nt: TGTGCCATCACCCCAAACTCTGGAAACACCATATATTTT
j_gene: TRBJ1-1; d_gene: -; v_gene: TRBV7-9; abundance: -; CDR3aa: CASSLWEDTEAFF; CDR3nt: TGTGCCAGCAGCTTATGGGAGGACACTGAAGCTTTCTTT
j_gene: TRBJ2-7; d_gene: TRBD2; v_gene: TRBV6-5; abundance: -; CDR3aa: CASTRTSGRYEQYF; CDR3nt: TGTGCCAGCACCAGGACTAGCGGCCGATACGAGCAGTACTTC
j_gene: TRBJ2-7; d_gene: TRBD2; v_gene: TRBV9; abundance: -; CDR3aa: CASSSGGGSSYEQYF; CDR3nt: TGTGCCAGCAGCTCCGGGGGGGGAAGCTCCTACGAGCAGTACTTC
j_gene: TRBJ1-5; d_gene: TRBD1; v_gene: TRBV19; abundance: -; CDR3aa: CASRSTGVFQPQHF; CDR3nt: TGTGCCAGTAGGTCGACAGGGGTTTTTCAGCCCCAGCATTTT
j_gene: TRBJ2-1; d_gene: TRBD1; v_gene: TRBV6-1; abundance: -; CDR3aa: CASSDGTAYNEQFF; CDR3nt: TGTGCCAGCAGTGATGGGACAGCTTACAATGAGCAGTTCTTC
j_gene: TRBJ1-5; d_gene: TRBD1; v_gene: TRBV2; abundance: -; CDR3aa: CASRRGRRQPQHF; CDR3nt: TGTGCCAGCAGAAGGGGGCGGAGGCAGCCCCAGCATTTT
j_gene: TRBJ1-4; d_gene: -; v_gene: TRBV5-4; abundance: -; CDR3aa: CASSLRGANEKLFF; CDR3nt: TGTGCCAGCAGCTTGCGGGGGGCTAATGAAAAACTGTTTTTT
j_gene: TRBJ1-2; d_gene: TRBD1; v_gene: TRBV27; abundance: -; CDR3aa: CASTSTGANYGYTF; CDR3nt: TGTGCCAGCACCTCGACAGGGGCCAACTATGGCTACACCTTC
j_gene: TRBJ1-1; d_gene: -; v_gene: TRBV13; abundance: -; CDR3aa: CASTFRNTEAFF; CDR3nt: TGTGCCAGCACTTTCAGGAACACTGAAGCTTTCTTT
j_gene: TRBJ1-1; d_gene: -; v_gene: TRBV9; abundance: few; CDR3aa: CASSPYAGHLGDTEAFF; CDR3nt: TGTGCCAGCAGCCCCTATGCAGGTCACCTGGGTGACACTGAAGCTTTCTTT
j_gene: TRBJ1-5; d_gene: -; v_gene: TRBV15; abundance: many; CDR3aa: CATSTDRSRMQPQHF; CDR3nt: TGTGCCACCAGCACCGACAGGAGCCGCATGCAGCCCCAGCATTTT
j_gene: TRBJ2-1; d_gene: -; v_gene: TRBV29-1; abundance: -; CDR3aa: CSARNGGALFF; CDR3nt: TGCAGCGCAAGGAACGGAGGGGCTCTGTTCTTC
j_gene: TRBJ2-1; d_gene: TRBD2; v_gene: TRBV5-1; abundance: -; CDR3aa: CASSLDGLAGLYNEQFF; CDR3nt: TGCGCCAGCAGCTTGGACGGACTAGCGGGCTTATACAATGAGCAGTTCTTC
j_gene: TRBJ2-3; d_gene: -; v_gene: TRBV4-3; abundance: -; CDR3aa: CASSQDRVGTDTQYF; CDR3nt: TGCGCCAGCAGCCAAGATCGGGTAGGAACAGATACGCAGTATTTT
j_gene: TRBJ2-5; d_gene: TRBD1; v_gene: TRBV29-1; abundance: -; CDR3aa: CSAHGLQGVETQYF; CDR3nt: TGCAGCGCCCACGGTTTACAGGGGGTAGAGACCCAGTACTTC
j_gene: TRBJ1-4; d_gene: -; v_gene: TRBV18; abundance: -; CDR3aa: CASSPNLGVGNEKLFF; CDR3nt: TGTGCCAGCTCACCCAATCTCGGGGTAGGGAATGAAAAACTGTTTTTT
j_gene: TRBJ1-2; d_gene: TRBD1; v_gene: TRBV30; abundance: -; CDR3aa: CAWGDRGYGGGYTF; CDR3nt: TGTGCCTGGGGGGACAGGGGTTACGGTGGTGGCTACACCTTC
j_gene: TRBJ2-3; d_gene: TRBD1; v_gene: TRBV14; abundance: -; CDR3aa: CASTDRDTDTQYF; CDR3nt: TGTGCCAGCACTGACAGGGACACAGATACGCAGTATTTT
j_gene: TRBJ2-5; d_gene: TRBD2; v_gene: TRBV4-1; abundance: -; CDR3aa: CASSQMGGNQETQYF; CDR3nt: TGCGCCAGCAGCCAAATGGGAGGGAACCAAGAGACCCAGTACTTC
j_gene: TRBJ2-3; d_gene: -; v_gene: TRBV7-7; abundance: -; CDR3aa: CASSLASTQDTQYF; CDR3nt: TGTGCTAGCAGCTTAGCTTCCACACAGGATACGCAGTATTTT
j_gene: TRBJ1-6; d_gene: TRBD1; v_gene: TRBV10-1; abundance: -; CDR3aa: CASRGTGQNSPLHF; CDR3nt: TGCGCCAGCAGGGGGACAGGTCAAAATTCACCCCTCCACTTT
j_gene: TRBJ1-5; d_gene: -; v_gene: TRBV6-2/TRBV6-3; abundance: -; CDR3aa: CASSSDFSQPQHF; CDR3nt: TGTGCCAGCAGTTCCGATTTTAGCCAGCCCCAGCATTTT
j_gene: TRBJ2-3; d_gene: TRBD2; v_gene: TRBV19; abundance: -; CDR3aa: CASSTVGQTSINTDTQYF; CDR3nt: TGTGCCAGTAGTACTGTGGGGCAGACTAGCATCAACACAGATACGCAGTATTTT
j_gene: TRBJ1-1; d_gene: TRBD1; v_gene: TRBV5-4; abundance: -; CDR3aa: CASSLPGTGVTEAFF; CDR3nt: TGTGCCAGCAGCTTGCCCGGGACAGGGGTTACTGAAGCTTTCTTT
j_gene: TRBJ2-7; d_gene: -; v_gene: TRBV4-3; abundance: -; CDR3aa: CASSQEWGQVTYEQYF; CDR3nt: TGCGCCAGCAGCCAAGAATGGGGGCAGGTGACCTACGAGCAGTACTTC
j_gene: TRBJ2-3; d_gene: TRBD2; v_gene: TRBV7-2; abundance: -; CDR3aa: CASTGGTSGDTQYF; CDR3nt: TGTGCCAGCACCGGAGGGACTAGCGGAGATACGCAGTATTTT
j_gene: TRBJ2-7; d_gene: -; v_gene: TRBV7-9; abundance: -; CDR3aa: CASSSQGIEQYF; CDR3nt: TGTGCCAGCAGCTCGCAGGGTATCGAGCAGTACTTC
j_gene: TRBJ2-3; d_gene: -; v_gene: TRBV27; abundance: -; CDR3aa: CASSPNTDTQYF; CDR3nt: TGTGCCAGCAGCCCTAACACAGATACGCAGTATTTT
j_gene: TRBJ1-1; d_gene: -; v_gene: TRBV29-1; abundance: -; CDR3aa: CSVVEGNTEAFF; CDR3nt: TGCAGCGTTGTTGAGGGGAACACTGAAGCTTTCTTT
j_gene: TRBJ1-2; d_gene: TRBD1; v_gene: TRBV2; abundance: -; CDR3aa: CASSGGQILLKGYTF; CDR3nt: TGTGCCAGCAGTGGGGGACAGATTCTTTTGAAAGGCTACACCTTC
j_gene: TRBJ1-2; d_gene: -; v_gene: TRBV3-1/TRBV3-2; abundance: -; CDR3aa: CASSQVSSVPETGFGYTF; CDR3nt: TGTGCCAGCAGCCAAGTGAGCTCGGTTCCGGAGACAGGCTTCGGCTACACCTTC
j_gene: TRBJ1-2; d_gene: -; v_gene: TRBV30; abundance: -; CDR3aa: CAWSDPRAGPRGYTF; CDR3nt: TGTGCCTGGAGCGATCCTAGGGCGGGCCCAAGGGGCTACACCTTC
j_gene: TRBJ2-7; d_gene: -; v_gene: TRBV6-2/TRBV6-3; abundance: -; CDR3aa: CASSYFGGRYEQYF; CDR3nt: TGTGCCAGCAGTTACTTCGGGGGAAGGTACGAGCAGTACTTC
j_gene: TRBJ2-3; d_gene: TRBD2; v_gene: TRBV28; abundance: -; CDR3aa: CASSRTGLAGGRYF; CDR3nt: TGTGCCAGCAGCCGTACGGGACTAGCGGGGGGCAGGTATTTT
j_gene: TRBJ1-5; d_gene: -; v_gene: TRBV21-1; abundance: once; CDR3aa: CASSLRTGGSNQPQHF; CDR3nt: TGTGCCAGCAGCCTACGGACAGGGGGCAGCAATCAGCCCCAGCATTTT
j_gene: TRBJ1-2; d_gene: TRBD1; v_gene: TRBV19; abundance: -; CDR3aa: CASSPGTGGYGYTF; CDR3nt: TGTGCCAGTAGTCCGGGGACAGGGGGCTATGGCTACACCTTC
j_gene: TRBJ2-2; d_gene: TRBD1; v_gene: TRBV14; abundance: -; CDR3aa: CASSHTGTATGELFF; CDR3nt: TGTGCCAGCAGCCACACTGGGACAGCCACCGGGGAGCTGTTTTTT
j_gene: TRBJ1-2; d_gene: TRBD1; v_gene: TRBV5-6; abundance: -; CDR3aa: CASSLSTGTGGSYGYTF; CDR3nt: TGTGCCAGCAGCCTAAGCACCGGGACAGGGGGTAGCTATGGCTACACCTTC
j_gene: TRBJ2-7; d_gene: TRBD1; v_gene: TRBV7-2; abundance: -; CDR3aa: CASSLGQGGYEQYF; CDR3nt: TGTGCCAGCAGCTTGGGACAGGGGGGCTACGAGCAGTACTTC
j_gene: TRBJ1-4; d_gene: -; v_gene: TRBV24-1; abundance: many; CDR3aa: CATSDAGRTNEKLFF; CDR3nt: TGTGCCACCAGTGATGCAGGGCGAACTAATGAAAAACTGTTTTTT